This TCR beta chain was sequenced during a study of cytomegalovirus exposure and HLA in healthy donors. On this clone itself: What it binds is not known.

The PCR was carried out with 60 Vbeta primers and 13 Jbeta primers. Repertoires were generated with immunoSEQ multiplex PCR, while TCRdb's copy carries only in-frame clones and drops some. The sample lists about 110,000 clones; approximately 80% were seen once. Overall study results and limits: Cytomegalovirus-associated TCR beta chains were listed, numbering around 150.

The CDR3 length is 14 residues. The V gene's germline CDR1 is MNHNS and CDR2 SASEGT. The germline V and J ends were trimmed by 4 bases and 7 bases, with 14 bases remaining between them. The chain employs TRBV6-1 and TRBJ1-5; D ambiguous. The specimen was PBMCs. The receptor was isolated from a woman aged 18-30 years in good health and CMV-seropositive. The DNA for the CDR3 is TGTGCCAGCAGTGCTAACTCAGGTTGGCAGCCCCAGCATTTT. Its translation is CASSANSGWQPQHF.